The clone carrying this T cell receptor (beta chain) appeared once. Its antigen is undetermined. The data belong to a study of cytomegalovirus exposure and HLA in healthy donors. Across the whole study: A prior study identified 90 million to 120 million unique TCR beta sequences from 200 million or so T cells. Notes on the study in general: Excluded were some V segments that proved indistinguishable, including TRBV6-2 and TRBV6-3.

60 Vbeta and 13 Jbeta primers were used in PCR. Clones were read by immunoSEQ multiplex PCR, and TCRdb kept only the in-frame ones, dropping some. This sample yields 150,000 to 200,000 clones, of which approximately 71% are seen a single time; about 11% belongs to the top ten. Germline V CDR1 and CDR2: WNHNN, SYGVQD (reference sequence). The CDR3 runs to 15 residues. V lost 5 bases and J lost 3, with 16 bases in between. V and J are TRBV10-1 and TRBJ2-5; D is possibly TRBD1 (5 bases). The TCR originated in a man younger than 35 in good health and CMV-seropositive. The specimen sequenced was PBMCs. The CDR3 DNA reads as TGCGCCAGCAGTCCGGGTCGTGGCAGGGAAGAGACCCAGTACTTC. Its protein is CASSPGRGREETQYF.